The clone carrying this T cell receptor beta chain has more than one count but fewer than ten. The antigen is undetermined. The data belong to a study of cytomegalovirus exposure and HLA in healthy donors. Study results and caveats: Later work found most CMV-associated TCR beta chains apparently HLA-restricted. A previous analysis found most TCR beta V segments productive roughly 87% or roughly 30% of the time. With later analysis, a missense DCLRE1C variant became linked to TCR beta V- and J-gene trimming. Immune exposure information comprised only CMV serostatus.

Primers for the PCR totalled 60 Vbeta and 13 Jbeta. The assay was immunoSEQ multiplex PCR, and TCRdb's table has in-frame clones only and misses some. The table has 100,000 to 150,000 clones, around 77% seen once; the top ten hold roughly 3.5%. Germline values: CDR1 MNHEY, CDR2 SVGAGI. V shed 5 bases and J 7 bases; nucleotides not matched to a gene: 9. The CDR3 totals 15 residues. The sequencing input was PBMCs. This clonotype originated in a human donor in good health. The V gene is TRBV6-5, the J gene TRBJ2-2, with 8 bases fitting TRBD1. CDR3 protein: CASSGGRGRGGELFF. The CDR3 nucleotides are TGTGCCAGCAGTGGCGGCAGGGGGCGAGGCGGGGAGCTGTTTTTT.